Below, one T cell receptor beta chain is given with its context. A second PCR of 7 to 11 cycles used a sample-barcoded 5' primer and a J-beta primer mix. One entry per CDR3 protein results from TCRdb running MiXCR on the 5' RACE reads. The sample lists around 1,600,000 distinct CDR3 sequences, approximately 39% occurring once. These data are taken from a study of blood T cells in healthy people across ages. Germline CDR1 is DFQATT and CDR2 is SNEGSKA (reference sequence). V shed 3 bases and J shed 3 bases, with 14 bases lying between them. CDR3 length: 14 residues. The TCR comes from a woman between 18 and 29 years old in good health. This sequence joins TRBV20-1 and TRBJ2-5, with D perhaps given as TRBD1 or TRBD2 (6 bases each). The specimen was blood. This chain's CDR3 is CSASGGPKEETQYF. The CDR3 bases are TGCAGTGCTAGCGGGGGCCCCAAGGAAGAGACCCAGTACTTC.